The 24 T cell receptor beta chains reported below all come from one sample, sequenced in a study of blood T cell repertoires in COVID-19. Profiled with immunoSEQ multiplex PCR; TCRdb holds only in-frame clones, not every one. This table holds fewer than 120,000 clones, 65% to 90% found once. Sequencing used peripheral blood. These receptor sequences come from a woman between 55 and 75 years old with acute or convalescent COVID-19.

The chain couples TRBV5-4 to TRBJ1-2, with 7 bases identical to TRBD1. The J segment lost 5 bases and the V segment lost 3 bases, leaving 7 bases of the junction unmatched. Germline V gene data show CDR1 as SGHNT and CDR2 as YYREEE (reference sequence). The CDR3 covers 14 residues. The CDR3 DNA reads TGTGCCAGCAGCTACGCCGACAGGGTATATGGCTACACCTTC. This codes for CASSYADRVYGYTF.

The chain employs TRBV5-8 and TRBJ2-5; D is perhaps TRBD2 (5 bases). The CDR3 is made up of 13 amino acids. V was clipped by 4 bases and J by 5 bases, with 12 bases between them. In germline, CDR1 is SGHTS, CDR2 YDEGEE. The DNA of the CDR3 is TGTGCCAGCAGCCGGACTTTACTTGAGACCCAGTACTTC. Its protein product is CASSRTLLETQYF.

The gene calls are TRBV6-6 and TRBJ1-2; D not resolved. The germline gives CDR1 MNHNY, CDR2 SVGAGI (reference sequence). V gave up 6 bases and J gave up 9 bases, with 14 bases separating them. This CDR3 has 12 residues. Here the CDR3 reads CASRDPGESYTF. The CDR3 bases are TGTGCCAGCAGGGACCCCGGGGAGAGCTACACCTTC.

V is TRBV2 and J is TRBJ2-5; the D is unclear. The CDR3 covers 15 residues. Germline CDR1 and CDR2: SNHLY and FYNNEI. The V end lost 6 bases, the J end lost 1 base, and 15 bases lay between the germline ends. CDR3 sequence: CASRGQNVFQETQYF. The CDR3 DNA reads TGTGCCAGCAGGGGCCAGAATGTTTTCCAAGAGACCCAGTACTTC.

This clone was detected only a few times. DNA of the CDR3: TGTGCCAGCAGCTTGGCCTTCCTCAGCACAGATACGCAGTATTTT. Protein sequence: CASSLAFLSTDTQYF. V usage is TRBV7-9 and J usage is TRBJ2-3; no firm D call. Germline loops: CDR1 SEHNR, CDR2 FQNEAQ (reference sequence). Trimming removed 3 bases from V and 0 bases from J, with 10 bases in between. The CDR3 loop spans 15 amino acids.

This sequence joins TRBV28 and TRBJ2-7; TRBD2 aligns across 7 bases. The CDR3 length is 13 residues. The V gene end was trimmed by 5 bases and the J gene end by 2 bases; junction bases not matched to a gene: 3. CDR1 and CDR2 from the germline V gene are MDHEN and SYDVKM. CDR3 region: CASSRGVAYEQYF. The DNA of the CDR3 is TGTGCCAGCAGTCGGGGGGTCGCCTACGAGCAGTACTTC. Filled out from reference TRBV28 and TRBJ2-7, the complete variable domain reads DVKVTQSSRYLVKRTGEKVFLECVQDMDHENMFWYRQDPGLGLRLIYFSYDVKMKEKGDIPEGYSVSREKKERFSLILESASTNQTSMYLCASSRGVAYEQYFGPGTRLTVT.

V usage is TRBV24-1 and J usage is TRBJ2-3; the D is unclear. Germline V gene sequence: CDR1 KGHDR, CDR2 SFDVKD. With 5 bases removed from V and 6 bases from J, the gap between germline ends came to 11 bases. The CDR3 loop spans 13 amino acids. DNA of the CDR3: TGTGCCACCAGTGTCCTGTCGGGTGATACGCAGTATTTT. The encoded protein is CATSVLSGDTQYF.

The chain carries TRBV19 and TRBJ1-4; weak D call: TRBD1 (6 bases). This CDR3 has 15 amino acids. V gave up 3 bases and J gave up 3 bases, with 11 bases separating them. CDR1 is LNHDA and CDR2 is SQIVND in the germline V gene (reference sequence). The CDR3 DNA follows: TGTGCCAGTAGTATGTTGGGGGCGGCTAATGAAAAACTGTTTTTT. This translates into CASSMLGAANEKLFF.

This clone appeared a single time. The chain couples TRBV6-5 to TRBJ1-5, with no clear D. The CDR3 totals 12 residues. V was trimmed by 7 bases and J by 9 bases, leaving 13 bases between them. CDR1 MNHEY and CDR2 SVGAGI come from the germline V gene. The CDR3 region is CASNSGGRPQHF. For the CDR3, the DNA is TGTGCCAGCAACTCCGGAGGGAGGCCCCAGCATTTT.

CDR3 loop: CASSLVEGNSPLHF. CDR3 coding DNA: TGTGCCAGCAGTTTAGTGGAGGGGAATTCACCCCTCCACTTT. This rearrangement joins TRBV28 to TRBJ1-6, with a tentative D call TRBD1 (5 bases). The length of the CDR3 is 14 residues. Germline loops: CDR1 MDHEN, CDR2 SYDVKM. Trimming cost V 2 bases and J 7 bases, with 9 bases left between them.

The chain is built from TRBV3-1 (or the pseudogene TRBV3-2) and TRBJ2-7, with 8 positions matching TRBD2. Germline V gene data show CDR1 as LGHDT and CDR2 as YNNKEL (reference sequence). The J segment lost 5 bases and the V segment lost 5 bases, leaving 5 bases of the junction unmatched. The CDR3 is 13 amino acids. DNA for the CDR3: TGTGCCAGCAGCGGGACTAGAGGGAACGAGCAGTACTTC. Amino acid sequence: CASSGTRGNEQYF.

This chain connects TRBV5-6 to TRBJ2-7; D perhaps matches TRBD2 (6 bases). The V end lost 5 bases, the J end lost 0 bases, and 12 bases lay between the germline ends. Germline CDR1 reads SGHDT; CDR2 reads YYEEEE. CDR3 length: 14 residues. CDR3 protein: CASSYGTHSYEQYF. The CDR3 coding sequence is TGTGCCAGCAGTTACGGGACTCACTCCTACGAGCAGTACTTC.

This clone was found once. The chain employs TRBV7-2 and TRBJ2-3; D unresolved. Trimming shortened V by 4 bases and J by 0 bases, and 11 bases separated the two germline ends. Germline V gene data show CDR1 as SGHTA and CDR2 as FQGNSA. CDR3 length: 15 amino acids. The CDR3 coding sequence is TGTGCCAGCAGCTACCGTCCCACTAGCACAGATACGCAGTATTTT. Its translation is CASSYRPTSTDTQYF.

V and J are TRBV27 and TRBJ2-3, with 9 positions matching TRBD2. Germline CDR1 is MNHEY and CDR2 is SMNVEV (reference sequence). This CDR3 has 17 amino acids. V lost 6 bases and J lost 0; bases outside the gene matches: 10. The CDR3 sequence: CASSPLLAGPSTDTQYF. CDR3 sequence (DNA): TGTGCCAGCAGCCCACTCCTAGCGGGGCCTAGCACAGATACGCAGTATTTT.

The CDR3 is CSVEVTYGAFF. DNA of the CDR3: TGCAGCGTTGAGGTGACGTACGGGGCTTTCTTT. This chain joins TRBV29-1 and TRBJ1-1, with no clear D. V was shortened by 3 bases and J by 11 bases, with 13 bases between the two germline ends. The V gene's germline CDR1 is SQVTM and CDR2 ANQGSEA. The CDR3 covers 11 residues.

The chain has TRBV7-9 and TRBJ2-5, with 8 bases that match TRBD1. V lost 0 bases to trimming and J lost 5 bases; unmatched junction nucleotides: 5. Germline V gene sequence: CDR1 SEHNR, CDR2 FQNEAQ (reference sequence). This CDR3 region has 15 residues. CDR3 in amino acids: CASSLARGRWETQYF. CDR3 DNA sequence: TGTGCCAGCAGCTTAGCCAGGGGGCGGTGGGAGACCCAGTACTTC.

This rearrangement joins TRBV2 to TRBJ1-3; 8 nucleotides line up with TRBD1. From germline, CDR1 is SNHLY and CDR2 FYNNEI. With 11 bases clipped from V and 0 bases from J, the junction kept 3 bases outside the gene matches. The CDR3 has 13 amino acids. This CDR3 reads CAGDRGSGNTIYF. CDR3 DNA: TGTGCCGGCGACAGGGGCTCTGGAAACACCATATATTTT.

The chain is built from TRBV7-2 and TRBJ2-5, with D possibly TRBD2 on 5 matching bases. The CDR3 contains 12 residues. Trimming stripped 8 bases from V and 5 bases from J, with 12 bases between. CDR1 and CDR2 (germline): SGHTA, FQGNSA. The CDR3 DNA is TGTGCCAGCGTCGGAGGCGGGGAGACCCAGTACTTC. The encoded protein is CASVGGGETQYF.

This chain uses TRBV7-2 with TRBJ1-2; a possible D gene is TRBD1 (6 bases). This CDR3 region has 17 residues. The ends were cut back, 1 base at V and 7 bases at J, with 22 bases in the middle. CDR1 is SGHTA, CDR2 FQGNSA, per germline. CDR3 DNA sequence: TGTGCCAGCAGCTTAGGTCCTGGGCAGGGGTACATCGGTGGCTACACCTTC. It codes for CASSLGPGQGYIGGYTF.

This clone was detected once. The chain carries TRBV6-5 and TRBJ1-5; 9 bases are a match to TRBD1. The CDR3 runs 12 residues. The germline gives CDR1 MNHEY, CDR2 SVGAGI. J was trimmed by 5 bases and V by 10 bases; bases with no gene match: 3. The CDR3 DNA reads as TGTGCCACCAGACAGGGGGATCAGCCCCAGCATTTT. It is translated as CATRQGDQPQHF.

The CDR3 protein is CASSLEVGYGYTF. The CDR3 DNA reads as TGTGCCAGCAGCTTAGAGGTCGGGTATGGCTACACCTTC. The chain employs TRBV7-2 and TRBJ1-2; D call uncertain. The germline V and J ends were trimmed by 1 base and 5 bases, with 8 bases remaining between them. The CDR3 runs 13 residues. CDR1 and CDR2 (germline): SGHTA, FQGNSA. The entire variable domain, with the rest obtained from reference TRBV7-2 and TRBJ1-2, is as follows: GAGVSQSPSNKVTEKGKDVELRCDPISGHTALYWYRQSLGQGLEFLIYFQGNSAPDKSGLPSDRFSAERTGGSVSTLTIQRTQQEDSAVYLCASSLEVGYGYTFGSGTRLTVV.

The chain employs TRBV7-9 and TRBJ2-7, with TRBD2 matching 7 bases. The V gene's germline CDR1 is SEHNR and CDR2 FQNEAQ (reference sequence). This CDR3 has 16 amino acids. The J segment lost 4 bases and the V segment lost 0 bases, leaving 9 bases of the junction unmatched. CDR3 in DNA: TGTGCCAGCAGCTTAGCCGGACTAGGGGTCCCATACGAGCAGTACTTC. Its translation is CASSLAGLGVPYEQYF.

The rearrangement uses TRBV2 and TRBJ1-3, with D possibly TRBD1 on 5 matching bases. Germline V gene data show CDR1 as SNHLY and CDR2 as FYNNEI. Trimming removed 5 bases from V and 2 bases from J, with 13 bases in between. The CDR3 runs to 15 residues. The CDR3 coding sequence is TGTGCCAGCAGTATCTCCCAGGGCCCTGGAAACACCATATATTTT. Its translation: CASSISQGPGNTIYF.

The gene calls are TRBV5-1 and TRBJ2-2; no definite D call. Germline CDR1 is SGHRS and CDR2 is YFSETQ. V lost 3 bases and J lost 2, with 14 bases in between. The CDR3 sequence is 16 residues long. This CDR3 is CASSSRSQINTGELFF. CDR3 nucleotide sequence: TGCGCCAGCAGCTCGCGGTCCCAGATTAACACCGGGGAGCTGTTTTTT. Full variable domain (rest looked up from reference TRBV5-1 and TRBJ2-2): KAGVTQTPRYLIKTRGQQVTLSCSPISGHRSVSWYQQTPGQGLQFLFEYFSETQRNKGNFPGRFSGRQFSNSRSEMNVSTLELGDSALYLCASSSRSQINTGELFFGEGSRLTVL.